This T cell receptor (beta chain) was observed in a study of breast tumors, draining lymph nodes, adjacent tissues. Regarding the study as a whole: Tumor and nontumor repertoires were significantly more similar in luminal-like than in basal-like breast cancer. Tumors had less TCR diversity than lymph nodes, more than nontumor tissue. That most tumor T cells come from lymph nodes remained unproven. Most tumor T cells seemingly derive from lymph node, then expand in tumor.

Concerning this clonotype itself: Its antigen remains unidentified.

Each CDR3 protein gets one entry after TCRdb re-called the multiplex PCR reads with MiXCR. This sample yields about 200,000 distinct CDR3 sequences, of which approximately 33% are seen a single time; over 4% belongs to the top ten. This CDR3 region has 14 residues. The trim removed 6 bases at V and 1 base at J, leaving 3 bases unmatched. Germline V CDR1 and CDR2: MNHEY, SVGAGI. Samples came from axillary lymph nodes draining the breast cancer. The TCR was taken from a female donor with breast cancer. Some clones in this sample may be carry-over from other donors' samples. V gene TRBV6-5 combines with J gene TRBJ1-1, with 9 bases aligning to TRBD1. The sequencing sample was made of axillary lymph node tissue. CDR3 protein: CASRKGQGNTEAFF. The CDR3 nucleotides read TGTGCCAGCAGAAAGGGACAGGGGAACACTGAAGCTTTCTTT.